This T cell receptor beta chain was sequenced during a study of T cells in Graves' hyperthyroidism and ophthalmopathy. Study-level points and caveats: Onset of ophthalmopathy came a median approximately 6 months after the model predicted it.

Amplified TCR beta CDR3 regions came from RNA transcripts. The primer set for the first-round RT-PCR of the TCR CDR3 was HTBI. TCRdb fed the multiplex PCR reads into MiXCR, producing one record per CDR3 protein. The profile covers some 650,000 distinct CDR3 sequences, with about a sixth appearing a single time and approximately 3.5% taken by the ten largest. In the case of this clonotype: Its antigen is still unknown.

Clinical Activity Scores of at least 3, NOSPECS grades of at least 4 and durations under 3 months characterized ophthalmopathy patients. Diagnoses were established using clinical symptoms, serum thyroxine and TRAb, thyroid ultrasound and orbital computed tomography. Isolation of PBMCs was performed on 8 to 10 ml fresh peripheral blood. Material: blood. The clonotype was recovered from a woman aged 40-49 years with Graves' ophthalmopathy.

CDR3 protein: CASSPQGAGETQYF. CDR3 DNA: TGTGCCAGCAGCCCTCAGGGGGCGGGAGAGACCCAGTACTTC. The chain carries TRBV5-5 and TRBJ2-5; 8 nucleotides agree with TRBD1. Per the germline V gene, CDR1 is SGHKS and CDR2 is YYEKEE (reference sequence). V trimming: 4 bases; J trimming: 4 bases; junction bases outside the gene matches: 6. The CDR3 loop spans 14 amino acids. Full variable domain (missing parts from reference TRBV5-5 and TRBJ2-5): DAGVTQSPTHLIKTRGQQVTLRCSPISGHKSVSWYQQVLGQGPQFIFQYYEKEERGRGNFPDRFSARQFPNYSSELNVNALLLGDSALYLCASSPQGAGETQYFGPGTRLLVL.